These T cell receptor beta chains were read from a single sample in a study of long-term antiretroviral therapy in people with HIV. TCRdb's table, derived via immunoSEQ multiplex PCR, lists solely in-frame clones and lacks some. The table lists around 25,000 clones, about 86% of them singletons. The sample consisted of unsorted PBMCs, taken 1.9 years after starting antiretroviral therapy. The source is a woman between 25 and 40 years old with HIV. Each CDR3 is given with its conserved first and last residue. The D gene is left open where the match is weak. Size is omitted from some rows. Given values are once, few, many or a class for expanded clones.

clone_size: .
v_call: TRBV5-4
j_call: TRBJ1-1
d_call: .
cdr3_nt: TGTGCCAGCAGCTTTACCGGACAGACCGACGAAGCTTTCTTT
cdr3_aa: CASSFTGQTDEAFF

clone_size: .
v_call: TRBV18
j_call: TRBJ2-3
d_call: .
cdr3_nt: TGTGCCAGCTCACCACCCACAGCAGATACGCAGTATTTT
cdr3_aa: CASSPPTADTQYF

clone_size: once
v_call: TRBV5-1
j_call: TRBJ2-6
d_call: .
cdr3_nt: TGCGCCAGCAGCTTGGAGTTGGCTGCTGGGGCCAACGTCCTGACTTTC
cdr3_aa: CASSLELAAGANVLTF

clone_size: .
v_call: TRBV6-5
j_call: TRBJ2-1
d_call: .
cdr3_nt: TGTGCCAGCAGTTTAGCCTCGGGTTATGAGCAGTTCTTC
cdr3_aa: CASSLASGYEQFF

clone_size: .
v_call: TRBV2
j_call: TRBJ1-1
d_call: .
cdr3_nt: TGTGCCAGCAGTCTAACAGGGTCGCGGACTGAAGCTTTCTTT
cdr3_aa: CASSLTGSRTEAFF

clone_size: .
v_call: TRBV12-5
j_call: TRBJ2-1
d_call: TRBD2
cdr3_nt: TGTGCTAGTGGTTCTAGCGGGGGATCCTACAATGAGCAGTTCTTC
cdr3_aa: CASGSSGGSYNEQFF

clone_size: .
v_call: TRBV10-2
j_call: TRBJ1-1
d_call: .
cdr3_nt: TGCGCCAGCAGTGAGTCGGGAGCGAACACTGAAGCTTTCTTT
cdr3_aa: CASSESGANTEAFF

clone_size: .
v_call: TRBV5-1
j_call: TRBJ2-6
d_call: TRBD1
cdr3_nt: TGCGCCAGCAGCTCCAGGGGGCCGAGCTCTGGGGCCAACGTCCTGACTTTC
cdr3_aa: CASSSRGPSSGANVLTF

clone_size: .
v_call: TRBV5-5
j_call: TRBJ1-5
d_call: TRBD1
cdr3_nt: TGTGCCAGCAGCATTACCGGGACAGTAGGCAATCAGCCCCAGCATTTT
cdr3_aa: CASSITGTVGNQPQHF

clone_size: .
v_call: TRBV4-2
j_call: TRBJ2-5
d_call: .
cdr3_nt: TGTGCCAGCAGCCAAGAGGTGGCTAGCCAAGAGACCCAGTACTTC
cdr3_aa: CASSQEVASQETQYF